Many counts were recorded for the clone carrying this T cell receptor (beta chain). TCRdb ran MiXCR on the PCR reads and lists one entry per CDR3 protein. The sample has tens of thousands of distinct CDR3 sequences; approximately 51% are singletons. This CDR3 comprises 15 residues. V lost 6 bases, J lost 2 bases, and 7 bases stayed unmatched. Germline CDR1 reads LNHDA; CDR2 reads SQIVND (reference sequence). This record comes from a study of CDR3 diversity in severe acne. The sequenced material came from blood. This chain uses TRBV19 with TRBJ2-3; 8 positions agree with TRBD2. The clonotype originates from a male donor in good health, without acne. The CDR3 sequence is CASRPGRAVTDTQYF. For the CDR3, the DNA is TGTGCCAGTAGGCCCGGGAGGGCCGTCACAGATACGCAGTATTTT.